This T cell receptor beta chain was documented in a study of cytomegalovirus exposure and HLA in healthy donors (TCRdb year 2017). As for the study more broadly: An earlier analysis of 587 of the donors reported approximately 270 Gb of sequence data and some 120 million unique TCR beta sequences from 150 million to 200 million T cells. An early release that covered several hundred HLA-typed donors contained around 300 gigabases of sequencing data and 80 million or so unique TCR sequences. Of the 300 to 450 genotyped donors, approximately 83% fell in the genetic ancestry cluster associated with self-reported Caucasian donors. The study aimed to test whether signatures of past pathogen exposure could be identified by cataloging public T cell receptors. The study used immunosequencing to profile the T cell repertoires of 600 to 850 subjects and linked those repertoires to cytomegalovirus serostatus. A separate validation cohort of 100 to 150 different subjects was used in addition to the roughly 640-subject first cohort. To predict cytomegalovirus infection status, the study brought together high-throughput TCR immunosequencing, statistical association of individual TCRs with disease status, and machine learning. A later analysis re-examined previously published TCR beta repertoires from 500 to 700 donors and added high-resolution HLA genotyping to investigate patterns of TCR occurrence. The later analysis used no new phenotypic data to find candidate immune exposures, relying instead on TCR beta sequences and their occurrence across donors. In an earlier analysis of a few hundred of the donors, high-throughput TCR beta sequencing was used to judge whether each TCR beta V gene segment behaved as functional or pseudogenic. Alongside the repertoire data, information on donor age, sex, ethnicity and CMV serostatus was compiled. Genome-wide SNP genotypes for about 65% of the 666 donors were used in a later genetic analysis, which treated that subset as a discovery cohort. All discovery cohort repertoires had been generated on a single sequencing platform. HLA typing covered class I and class II loci at four-digit resolution. Typing coverage varied by locus: roughly 620-640 donors for A, B, C, DRB1 and DQB1; roughly 510 for DQA1; approximately 570 for DPA1; roughly 470 for DPB1. Roughly five DR-DQ haplotypes were handled as single units for association and clustering, since linkage in the cohort was strong. On average, about 200,000 unique TCR beta nucleotide sequences were sequenced per donor among some 420 genotyped donors of the cohort, with around 19% of those sequences being non-productive.

V and J lose 0 bases and 0 bases, and a span of 18 bases separates them. The CDR3 starts with the cysteine, ends with the phenylalanine, and has 18 residues. The DNA shown is the 54-base CDR3, in frame from base 1. Based on the germline V gene (reference sequence), the CDR1 and CDR2 sequences are LNHNV and YYDKDF. In regard to this clone: Its recognized antigen is unknown. No much larger clonotype is one base removed from it; base qualities were not supplied.

The library came from the immunoSEQ multiplex PCR assay. For the multiplex PCR, a mixture combining 60 forward primers for TCR Vbeta segments and 13 reverse primers for TCR Jbeta segments was used. A multiplex PCR assay on genomic DNA amplified the CDR3 region of rearranged TCR beta genes. The Illumina HiSeq System was used to sequence the amplified TCR beta libraries as 87-base-pair reads. Concerning the study's data processing: A later analysis counted about 76 million unique TCR beta chains across the roughly 700 repertoires, and some 11 million of these chains were shared by at least two donors. To remove PCR and sequencing errors, raw reads were error-corrected and collapsed into unique sequences using a nearest-neighbor algorithm that merged closely related sequences. Alignment of CDR3 sequences to IMGT reference sequences was used to assign V, D and J gene segments. For a sequence to be retained, a match of at least six nucleotides to both a V gene segment and a J gene segment was required. Rearrangements were classified as productive when the CDR3 lacked stop codons and remained in frame with V and J, and all other rearrangements were classified as non-productive. Following IMGT convention, CDR3 was defined as the stretch from the second conserved V-encoded cysteine to the conserved J-encoded phenylalanine. The earlier analysis of more than 450 of the donors excluded sequences that lacked an unambiguous match to a single V gene segment. An earlier analysis of about 590 of the donors classified V segments as functional when productive rearrangements were above 56.7% and as segregating when the standard deviation between donors was above 5%. A statistical classification framework was built for diagnosing cytomegalovirus status from the catalog of TCR beta chain sequences. V and J gene assignment, in a later analysis, came from comparing TCR nucleotide sequences with IMGT/GENE-DB human TR gene sequences. In a later analysis, CDR3 sequences and most-parsimonious VDJ recombination scenarios were assigned using the TCRdist pipeline. In a later analysis, each TCR beta chain was defined by its CDR3 amino acid sequence together with its V-gene family, and reads without a unique V-gene family were excluded. In a later analysis, around 600 highly shared, low-generation-probability nucleotide sequences were removed to address suspected cross-contamination and a sequencing artifact. In a later analysis, a clonal expansion index was calculated for each public chain from normalized within-repertoire ranks of inferred template counts. A later analysis computed generation probabilities with a VDJ recombination model fitted to out-of-frame rearrangements, and checked the results against IGoR. A later analysis scored TCR-TCR, TCR-HLA and TCR-CMV co-occurrence with hypergeometric tests, applying a repertoire-size bias correction to TCR pairs. False discovery rates were estimated in a later analysis by permuting HLA or CMV assignments 20 times. In a later analysis, co-occurring TCRs were grouped using DBSCAN, and TCRdist sequence similarity was added for clustering within HLA-allele-positive subsets. Repertoires with fewer than 30,000 or more than 120,000 public chains were left out of co-occurrence clustering, as were about five repertoires with anomalous nucleotide sharing. TCRdb mirrors the immuneACCESS table, restricted to in-frame sequences. Some clones are absent from its copies; in checked studies, under half trace to an unresolved V gene, and the reason for the others is unknown. Clone size and the V and J calls come from that table; the DNA yielded D and trimming. This sample has about 140,000 clones in its table, and approximately 90% of those were observed once. The ten largest clones take up approximately 4.7% of the sample.

Here is what the overall study found, with its caveats: An earlier analysis of approximately 570 of the donors showed that most TCR beta V segments appeared in productive rearrangements either about 90% or about 30% of the time, which broadly matched IMGT annotations. The classifier was reported to diagnose cytomegalovirus status with high specificity and sensitivity in both the original and validation cohorts. While some public TCRs were present in many individuals, most TCR sequences turned up only very rarely across donors. According to a later analysis, parvovirus B19, influenza, CMV and Epstein-Barr virus appeared linked to several top co-occurrence clusters. In a later analysis, TCR association rates were found to vary across HLA loci, with the most associated TCRs seen for DRB1 alleles and the fewest for HLA-C alleles. Compared with equally common non-associated chains, HLA-associated TCR beta chains in a later analysis were more clonally expanded and had lower generation probabilities. A later analysis associated 17,000 or so TCR beta sequences with specific HLA alleles at a false discovery rate of 0.05. In this cohort, only TCR beta chains were sequenced, and detectable features were limited by the absence of alpha or paired-chain data. In a later genetic analysis, a missense DCLRE1C variant was associated with V-gene and J-gene trimming of TCR beta chains, and the association was replicated in an independent cohort. For the cohort, immune exposure information was limited to CMV serostatus. A group of highly shared sequence variants was considered likely to be a technical artifact of the sequencing pipeline. Compared with the approximately 670-donor mean, donors in an Asian-associated ancestry cluster had fewer N-insertions in productive TCRs, according to a later genetic analysis. A later analysis found that most CMV-associated TCR beta chains appeared HLA-restricted, with HLA associations seemingly driven largely by CMV exposure. A further reported finding was that TCR beta sequences accurately predicted the HLA-A and HLA-B alleles for most subjects in the first cohort. The authors suggested that the approach could potentially be extended to other disease states and immunological phenotypes. Three of the identified cytomegalovirus-associated TCR beta chains were confirmed in vitro to be specific for cytomegalovirus antigens. A total of about 150 TCR beta chains were listed by the study as associated with cytomegalovirus. Because HLA typing was missing for some donors at each locus, association tests included only the typed subset. When HLA alleles, especially DR and DQ, strongly co-occurred, attributing TCR associations to individual alleles was difficult. Presence/absence analyses assumed roughly uniform sequencing depth across donors, an assumption that may not hold. Correlated functional status among segregating V segments might be attributable to linkage disequilibrium, but an unknown experimental factor could not be ruled out. Some IMGT-functional V segments, including TRBV6-2 and TRBV6-3, could not be told apart with the 87-base-pair reads, so those segments were excluded. The earlier analysis of some 560 of the donors excluded 15 to 20 rarely observed V segments, including chromosome 9 orphons, because counts were too low.

The cohort was made up of 500 to 800 healthy bone marrow donors. At the time of sampling, all cohort members were nominally healthy, though unrecorded immune exposures were likely present. The donor was CMV seronegative and was included in the group of a few hundred seronegative cohort members. A peripheral blood sample was provided by each donor, and peripheral blood mononuclear cells were used for TCR beta sequencing. Genomic DNA was extracted from the blood cell samples with the Qiagen DNeasy Blood Extraction Kit. The chain links TRBV15 with TRBJ2-7, with a tentative D gene TRBD2 over 7 matching bases. This receptor was taken from a woman in her 30s in good health and CMV-seronegative. Sequences were obtained from PBMCs. Here is the DNA: TGTGCCACCAGCAGAGATTTGGGGGGAGGGGGGATCTCCTACGAGCAGTACTTC. It encodes CATSRDLGGGGISYEQYF.